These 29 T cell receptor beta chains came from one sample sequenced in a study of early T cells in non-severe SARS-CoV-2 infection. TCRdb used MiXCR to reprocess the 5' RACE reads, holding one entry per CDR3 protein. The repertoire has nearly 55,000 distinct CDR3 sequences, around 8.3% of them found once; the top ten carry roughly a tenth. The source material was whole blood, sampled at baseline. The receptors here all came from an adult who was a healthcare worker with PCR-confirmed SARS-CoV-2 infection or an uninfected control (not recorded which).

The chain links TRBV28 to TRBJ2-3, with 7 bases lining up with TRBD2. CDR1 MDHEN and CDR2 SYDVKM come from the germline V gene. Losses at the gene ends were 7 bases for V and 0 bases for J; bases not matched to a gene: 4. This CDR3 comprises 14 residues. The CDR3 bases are TGTGCCAGCAAGGCGGGAGATAGCACAGATACGCAGTATTTT. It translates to CASKAGDSTDTQYF.

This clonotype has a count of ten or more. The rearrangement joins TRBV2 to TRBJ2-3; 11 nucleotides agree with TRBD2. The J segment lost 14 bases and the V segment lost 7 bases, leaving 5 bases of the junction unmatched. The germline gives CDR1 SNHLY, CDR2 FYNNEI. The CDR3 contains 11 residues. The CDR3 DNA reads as TGTGCCAGCACGACTAGCGGGGTGTTGTATTTT. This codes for CASTTSGVLYF.

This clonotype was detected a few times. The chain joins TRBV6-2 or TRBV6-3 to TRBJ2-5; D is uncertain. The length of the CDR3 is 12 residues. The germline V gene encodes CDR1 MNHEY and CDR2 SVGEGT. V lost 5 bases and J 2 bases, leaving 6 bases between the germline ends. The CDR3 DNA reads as TGTGCCAGCAGTGCACATCAAGAGACCCAGTACTTC. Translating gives CASSAHQETQYF.

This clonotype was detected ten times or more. In DNA, the CDR3 is TGCGCCAGCAGCCAAGATCATGCGGGACGGTACAATGAGCAGTTCTTC. Amino acid sequence: CASSQDHAGRYNEQFF. This chain links TRBV4-3 with TRBJ2-1; D is perhaps TRBD2 (6 bases). Trimming pared 0 bases from V and 4 bases from J, leaving 13 bases between. Germline CDR1 and CDR2: LGHNA and YSLEER. The CDR3 has 16 amino acids.

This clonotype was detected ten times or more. The CDR3 sequence: CASSLNRWEAFF. The DNA of the CDR3 is TGTGCCAGCAGTTTGAACAGATGGGAAGCTTTCTTT. The chain combines TRBV28 with TRBJ1-1; D is undetermined. The germline V gene encodes CDR1 MDHEN and CDR2 SYDVKM. V was shortened by 3 bases and J by 8 bases, with 10 bases between the two germline ends. The CDR3 sequence is 12 residues long.

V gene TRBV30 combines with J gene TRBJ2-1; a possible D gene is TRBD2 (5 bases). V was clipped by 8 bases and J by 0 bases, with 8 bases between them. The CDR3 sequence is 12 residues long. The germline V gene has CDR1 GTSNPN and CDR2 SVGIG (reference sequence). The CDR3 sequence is CAQGSSYNEQFF. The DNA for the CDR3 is TGTGCCCAAGGGAGCTCCTACAATGAGCAGTTCTTC.

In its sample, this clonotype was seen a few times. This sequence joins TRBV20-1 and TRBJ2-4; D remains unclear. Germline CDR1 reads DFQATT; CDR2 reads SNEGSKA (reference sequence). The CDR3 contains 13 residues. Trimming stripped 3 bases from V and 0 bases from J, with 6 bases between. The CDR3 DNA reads TGCAGTGCTAGGGACCTAGCCAAAAACATTCAGTACTTC. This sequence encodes CSARDLAKNIQYF.

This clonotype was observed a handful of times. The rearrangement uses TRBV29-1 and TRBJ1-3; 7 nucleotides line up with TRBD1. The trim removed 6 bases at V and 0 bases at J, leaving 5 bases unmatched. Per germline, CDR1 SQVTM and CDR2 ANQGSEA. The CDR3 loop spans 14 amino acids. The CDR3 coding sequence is TGCAGCGTCACACAGGGGACCTCTGGAAACACCATATATTTT. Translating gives CSVTQGTSGNTIYF. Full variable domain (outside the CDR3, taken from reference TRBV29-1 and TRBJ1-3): SAVISQKPSRDICQRGTSLTIQCQVDSQVTMMFWYRQQPGQSLTLIATANQGSEATYESGFVIDKFPISRPNLTFSTLTVSNMSPEDSSIYLCSVTQGTSGNTIYFGEGSWLTVV.

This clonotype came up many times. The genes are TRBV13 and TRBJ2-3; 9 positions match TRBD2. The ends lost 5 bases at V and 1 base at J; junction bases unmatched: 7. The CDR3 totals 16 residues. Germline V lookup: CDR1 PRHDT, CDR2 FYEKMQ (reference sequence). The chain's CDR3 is CASSRGRTSGTDTQYF. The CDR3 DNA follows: TGTGCCAGCAGCCGAGGACGGACTAGCGGCACAGATACGCAGTATTTT.

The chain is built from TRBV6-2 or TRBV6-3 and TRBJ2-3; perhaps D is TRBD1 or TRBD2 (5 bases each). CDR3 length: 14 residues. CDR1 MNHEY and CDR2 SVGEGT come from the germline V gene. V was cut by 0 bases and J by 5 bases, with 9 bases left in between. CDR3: CASSYSGELDTQYF. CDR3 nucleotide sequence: TGTGCCAGCAGTTACTCGGGGGAGCTAGATACGCAGTATTTT.

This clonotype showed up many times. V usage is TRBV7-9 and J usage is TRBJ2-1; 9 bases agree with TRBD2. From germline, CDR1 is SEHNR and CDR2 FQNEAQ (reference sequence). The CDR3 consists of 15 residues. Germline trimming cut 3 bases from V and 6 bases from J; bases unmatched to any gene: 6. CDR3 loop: CASSFPGLATNEQFF. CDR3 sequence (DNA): TGTGCCAGCAGCTTCCCGGGACTAGCCACCAATGAGCAGTTCTTC. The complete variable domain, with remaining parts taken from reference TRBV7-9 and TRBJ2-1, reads DTGVSQNPRHKITKRGQNVTFRCDPISEHNRLYWYRQTLGQGPEFLTYFQNEAQLEKSRLLSDRFSAERPKGSFSTLEIQRTEQGDSAMYLCASSFPGLATNEQFFGPGTRLTVL.

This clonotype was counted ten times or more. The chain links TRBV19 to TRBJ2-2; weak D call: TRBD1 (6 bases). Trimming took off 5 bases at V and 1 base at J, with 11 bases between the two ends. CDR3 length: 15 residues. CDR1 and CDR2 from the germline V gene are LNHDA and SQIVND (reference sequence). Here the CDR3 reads CASSARTVNTGELFF. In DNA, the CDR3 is TGTGCCAGTAGTGCCCGGACAGTGAACACCGGGGAGCTGTTTTTT.

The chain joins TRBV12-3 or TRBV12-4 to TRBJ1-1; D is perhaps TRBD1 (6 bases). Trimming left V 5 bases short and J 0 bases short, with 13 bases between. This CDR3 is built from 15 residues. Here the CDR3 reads CASSGGLGMNTEAFF. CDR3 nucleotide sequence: TGTGCCAGCAGTGGGGGCCTGGGGATGAACACTGAAGCTTTCTTT.

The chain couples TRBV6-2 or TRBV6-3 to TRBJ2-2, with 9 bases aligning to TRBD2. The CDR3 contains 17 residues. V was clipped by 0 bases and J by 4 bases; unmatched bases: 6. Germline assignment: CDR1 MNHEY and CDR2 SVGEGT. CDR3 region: CASSYSMAGGPTGELFF. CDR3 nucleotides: TGTGCCAGCAGTTACTCGATGGCGGGAGGGCCCACCGGGGAGCTGTTTTTT.

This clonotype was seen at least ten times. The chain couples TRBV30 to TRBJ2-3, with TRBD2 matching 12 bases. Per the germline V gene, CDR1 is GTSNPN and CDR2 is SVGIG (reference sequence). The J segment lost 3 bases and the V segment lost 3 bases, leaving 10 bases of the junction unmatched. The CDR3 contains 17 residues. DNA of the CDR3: TGTGCCTGGAGGGTCGGGAGGACTAGCGGGATTACAGATACGCAGTATTTT. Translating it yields CAWRVGRTSGITDTQYF. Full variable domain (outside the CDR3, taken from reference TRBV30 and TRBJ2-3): SQTIHQWPATLVQPVGSPLSLECTVEGTSNPNLYWYRQAAGRGLQLLFYSVGIGQISSEVPQNLSASRPQDRQFILSSKKLLLSDSGFYLCAWRVGRTSGITDTQYFGPGTRLTVL.

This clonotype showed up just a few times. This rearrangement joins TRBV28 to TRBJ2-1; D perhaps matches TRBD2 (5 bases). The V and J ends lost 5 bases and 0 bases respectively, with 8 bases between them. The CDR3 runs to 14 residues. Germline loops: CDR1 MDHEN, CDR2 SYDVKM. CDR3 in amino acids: CASSLGSSYNEQFF. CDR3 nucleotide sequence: TGTGCCAGCAGTCTGGGGAGCTCCTACAATGAGCAGTTCTTC.

The CDR3 DNA sequence: TGTGCCAGCAGCACAGCCGGGGGGCAAGAGACCCAGTACTTC. It specifies CASSTAGGQETQYF. V is TRBV9 and J is TRBJ2-5, with 7 bases matching TRBD2. This CDR3 has 14 residues. With 4 bases clipped from V and 2 bases from J, the junction kept 5 bases outside the gene matches. Germline V gene lookup returns CDR1 SGDLS and CDR2 YYNGEE.

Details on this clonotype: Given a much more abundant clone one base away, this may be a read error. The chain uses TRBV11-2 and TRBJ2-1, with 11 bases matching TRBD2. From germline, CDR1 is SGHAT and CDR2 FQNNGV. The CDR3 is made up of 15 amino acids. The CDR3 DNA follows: TGTACCAGCAGCTATACTAGCGGGAGCCACAATGAGCAGTTCTTC. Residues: CTSSYTSGSHNEQFF.

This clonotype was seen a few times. The CDR3 spells CASSIGTFLNTEAFF. CDR3 nucleotide sequence: TGTGCCAGTAGTATCGGGACTTTCTTGAACACTGAAGCTTTCTTT. The chain links TRBV19 to TRBJ1-1; a possible D gene is TRBD1 (5 bases). V was pared by 3 bases and J by 0 bases, with 11 bases between. CDR3 length equals 15 residues. The germline gives CDR1 LNHDA, CDR2 SQIVND (reference sequence).

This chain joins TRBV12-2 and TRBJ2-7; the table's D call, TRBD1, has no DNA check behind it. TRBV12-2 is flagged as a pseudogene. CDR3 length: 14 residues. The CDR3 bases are TGTGCAAGTCGCTCCCGGGCTCCGCCGGGCGAGCAGTACTTC. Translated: CASRSRAPPGEQYF.

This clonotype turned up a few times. The CDR3 loop is CASASTDTQYF. The CDR3 DNA reads TGTGCCAGCGCCAGCACAGATACGCAGTATTTT. V gene TRBV6-5 combines with J gene TRBJ2-3; the D is unclear. The V gene's germline CDR1 is MNHEY and CDR2 SVGAGI. The CDR3 totals 11 residues. Trimming stripped 8 bases from V and 0 bases from J, with 3 bases between.

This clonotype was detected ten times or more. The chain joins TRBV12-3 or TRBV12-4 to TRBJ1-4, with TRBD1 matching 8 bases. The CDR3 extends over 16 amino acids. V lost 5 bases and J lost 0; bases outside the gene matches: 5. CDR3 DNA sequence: TGTGCCAGCAGTGACAGGGGACGTGCAACTAATGAAAAACTGTTTTTT. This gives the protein CASSDRGRATNEKLFF.

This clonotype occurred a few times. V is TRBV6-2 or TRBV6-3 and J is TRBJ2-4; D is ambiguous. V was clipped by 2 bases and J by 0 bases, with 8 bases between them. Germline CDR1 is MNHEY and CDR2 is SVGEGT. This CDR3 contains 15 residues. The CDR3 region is CASSYRGLAKNIQYF. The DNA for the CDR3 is TGTGCCAGCAGTTACCGAGGCCTAGCCAAAAACATTCAGTACTTC.

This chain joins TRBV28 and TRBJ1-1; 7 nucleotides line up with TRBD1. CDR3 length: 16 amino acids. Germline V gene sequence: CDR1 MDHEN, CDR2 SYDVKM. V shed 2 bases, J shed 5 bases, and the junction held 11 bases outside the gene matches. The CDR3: CASSLSTGAFSTEAFF. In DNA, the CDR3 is TGTGCCAGCAGTTTAAGTACAGGGGCGTTTTCGACTGAAGCTTTCTTT.

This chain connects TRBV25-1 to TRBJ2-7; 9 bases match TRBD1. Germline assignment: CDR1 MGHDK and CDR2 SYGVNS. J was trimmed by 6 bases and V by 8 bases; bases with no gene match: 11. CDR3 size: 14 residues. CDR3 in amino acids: CASQAGTGTSEQYF. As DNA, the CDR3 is TGTGCCAGCCAGGCCGGGACAGGGACGTCCGAGCAGTACTTC.

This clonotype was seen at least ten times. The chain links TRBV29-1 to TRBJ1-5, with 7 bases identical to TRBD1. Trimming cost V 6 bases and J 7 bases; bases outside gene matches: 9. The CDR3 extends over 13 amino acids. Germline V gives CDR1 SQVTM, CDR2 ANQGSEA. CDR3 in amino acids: CSVRQGRGQPQHF. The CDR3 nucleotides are TGCAGCGTCCGACAGGGCCGAGGACAGCCCCAGCATTTT.

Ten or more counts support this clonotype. This CDR3 reads CASSSLGRGYEQYF. In DNA, the CDR3 is TGTGCCAGCAGCTCCCTAGGAAGGGGCTACGAGCAGTACTTC. The rearrangement links TRBV5-6 to TRBJ2-7; D is perhaps TRBD1 (5 bases). The V and J ends lost 3 bases and 3 bases respectively, with 13 bases between them. The CDR3 runs 14 residues. Looked up from germline, CDR1 is SGHDT and CDR2 is YYEEEE.

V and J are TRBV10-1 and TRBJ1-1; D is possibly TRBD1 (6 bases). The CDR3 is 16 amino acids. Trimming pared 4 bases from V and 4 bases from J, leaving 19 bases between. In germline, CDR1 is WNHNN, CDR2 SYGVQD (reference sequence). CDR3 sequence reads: CASSGMMGARSTEAFF. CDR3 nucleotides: TGCGCCAGCAGTGGAATGATGGGGGCGCGGAGCACTGAAGCTTTCTTT.

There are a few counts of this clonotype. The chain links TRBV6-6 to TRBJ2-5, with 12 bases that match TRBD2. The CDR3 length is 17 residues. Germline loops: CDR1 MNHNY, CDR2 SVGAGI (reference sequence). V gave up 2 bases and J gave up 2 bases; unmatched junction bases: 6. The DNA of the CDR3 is TGTGCCAGCAGTTACGGGCTAGGGACTAGCGGGCAAGAGACCCAGTACTTC. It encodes CASSYGLGTSGQETQYF.